These 17 T cell receptor beta chains came from one sample sequenced in a study of immune evolution from preneoplasia to lung adenocarcinoma. Clones were sequenced by immunoSEQ multiplex PCR, and TCRdb holds only the in-frame ones, with some missing. This sample has 5,000 or so clones; about 80% occur once, and the top ten carry over 7%. The sequencing input was FFPE minimally invasive lung adenocarcinoma tissue. The receptor source for this set is a person between 65 and 79 years old with lung adenocarcinoma.

This chain links TRBV7-8 with TRBJ1-1, with TRBD1 as a possible D gene (5 bases). Germline lookup yields CDR1 SGHVS and CDR2 FQNEAQ. Trimming took off 1 base at V and 0 bases at J, with 24 bases between the two ends. This CDR3 is built from 20 residues. DNA of the CDR3: TGTGCCAGCAGCTTAGTTATTGGTGTGGGAAGGGGATCCATGAACACTGAAGCTTTCTTT. As protein: CASSLVIGVGRGSMNTEAFF. The entire variable domain, with the rest obtained from reference TRBV7-8 and TRBJ1-1, is as follows: GAGVSQSPRYKVAKRGQDVALRCDPISGHVSLFWYQQALGQGPEFLTYFQNEAQLDKSGLPSDRFFAERPEGSVSTLKIQRTQQEDSAVYLCASSLVIGVGRGSMNTEAFFGQGTRLTVV.

This clone showed up just a few times. V gene TRBV19 combines with J gene TRBJ1-5, with 7 bases lining up with TRBD1. The CDR3 consists of 15 residues. Trimming removed 3 bases from V and 1 base from J; junction bases left unmatched: 3. From germline, CDR1 is LNHDA and CDR2 SQIVND (reference sequence). The CDR3 nucleotides are TGTGCCAGTAGTATCGCAGGGGGGAGCAATCAGCCCCAGCATTTT. The encoded protein is CASSIAGGSNQPQHF.

The V gene is TRBV7-2, the J gene TRBJ2-2; 10 bases are shared with TRBD2. After removal of 5 bases from V and 5 bases from J, the junction contained 5 bases not matched to a gene. In germline, CDR1 is SGHTA, CDR2 FQGNSA. This CDR3 has 15 residues. The CDR3 DNA follows: TGTGCCAGCAGCCACACTAGCGGGGCGACCGGGGAGCTGTTTTTT. Amino acids: CASSHTSGATGELFF. The full variable domain, with the rest looked up from reference TRBV7-2 and TRBJ2-2, is GAGVSQSPSNKVTEKGKDVELRCDPISGHTALYWYRQSLGQGLEFLIYFQGNSAPDKSGLPSDRFSAERTGGSVSTLTIQRTQQEDSAVYLCASSHTSGATGELFFGEGSRLTVL.

This clone appeared once. This chain links TRBV7-3 with TRBJ1-1; weak D call: TRBD1 (5 bases). The CDR3 covers 13 residues. The ends were cut back, 6 bases at V and 3 bases at J, with 11 bases in the middle. Germline CDR1 SGHTA, CDR2 FQGTGA. The CDR3 nucleotides are TGTGCCAGCAGACGGGGGATGGACACTGAAGCTTTCTTT. Translation: CASRRGMDTEAFF.

The chain links TRBV18 to TRBJ1-1; D is unresolved. The germline V and J ends were trimmed by 4 bases and 0 bases, with 6 bases remaining between them. CDR3 length equals 13 residues. Germline assignment: CDR1 KGHSH and CDR2 LQKENI. CDR3 in amino acids: CASSLRMNTEAFF. The CDR3 region has the DNA TGTGCCAGCTCACTGCGGATGAACACTGAAGCTTTCTTT.

The J gene is TRBJ1-5, the V gene TRBV19; 10 bases are a match to TRBD1. Trimming at V came to 4 bases and at J to 1 base, leaving 4 bases not matched to a gene. CDR1 and CDR2 from the germline V gene are LNHDA and SQIVND (reference sequence). CDR3 length: 16 amino acids. The CDR3 DNA reads as TGTGCCAGTAGTACCGGGACAGGGGCAAGCAATCAGCCCCAGCATTTT. Protein sequence: CASSTGTGASNQPQHF.

The rearrangement joins TRBV6-1 to TRBJ2-5; 15 bases are a match to TRBD2. The germline CDR1 and CDR2 sequences are MNHNS and SASEGT. CDR3 length: 18 amino acids. The V segment lost 2 bases and the J segment 3 bases; nucleotides outside the gene matches: 7. The CDR3 DNA follows: TGTGCCAGCAGTGAATTCGGACTAGCGGGGGGGCGGGAAGAGACCCAGTACTTC. Translation gives CASSEFGLAGGREETQYF.

This rearrangement joins TRBV4-2 to TRBJ2-1; TRBD2 matches 7 bases. This CDR3 is 15 amino acids long. CDR1 is LGHNA and CDR2 is YNFKEQ in the germline V gene. The ends lost 5 bases at V and 3 bases at J; junction bases unmatched: 7. The CDR3 DNA reads TGTGCCAGCAGCACGGTACTAGCGCTCTACAATGAGCAGTTCTTC. Residues: CASSTVLALYNEQFF.

This clone showed up just once. The chain carries TRBV28 and TRBJ1-5; a possible D gene is TRBD1 (6 bases). The CDR3 covers 14 residues. Germline V gene lookup returns CDR1 MDHEN and CDR2 SYDVKM. The V gene lost 2 bases and the J gene lost 6 bases, with 11 bases spanning the gap. This chain's CDR3 is CASSLQGRGQPQHF. In DNA, the CDR3 is TGTGCCAGCAGTTTACAGGGGAGGGGTCAGCCCCAGCATTTT.

The V and J genes are TRBV6-5 and TRBJ2-7; TRBD1 matches at 8 bases. The CDR3 sequence is 13 residues long. V shed 8 bases and J 5 bases; nucleotides not matched to a gene: 8. In germline, CDR1 is MNHEY, CDR2 SVGAGI. The CDR3 region is CASFDRGGNEQYF. CDR3 DNA sequence: TGTGCCAGCTTTGACAGGGGCGGTAACGAGCAGTACTTC.

The chain carries TRBV9 and TRBJ2-5; D is uncertain. The CDR3 contains 14 residues. The ends were cut back, 3 bases at V and 5 bases at J, with 14 bases in the middle. Germline V gene data show CDR1 as SGDLS and CDR2 as YYNGEE. For the CDR3, the DNA is TGTGCCAGCAGCGCTAATTTGTTGGGGGAGACCCAGTACTTC. This encodes CASSANLLGETQYF.

The rearrangement links TRBV30 to TRBJ2-1; D is uncertain. Germline assignment: CDR1 GTSNPN and CDR2 SVGIG (reference sequence). V was cut by 5 bases and J by 0 bases, with 5 bases left in between. The CDR3 covers 12 residues. The CDR3 loop is CAWGSSYNEQFF. The CDR3 DNA is TGTGCCTGGGGAAGCTCCTACAATGAGCAGTTCTTC.

The genes are TRBV7-8 and TRBJ2-1; 15 bases match TRBD2. The CDR3 is 16 amino acids. Trimming took 4 bases from V and 7 from J; bases not matched to a gene: 5. CDR1 is SGHVS, CDR2 FQNEAQ, per germline. CDR3: CASSSGLAGGRNEQFF. CDR3 bases: TGTGCCAGCAGCTCGGGACTAGCGGGGGGAAGGAATGAGCAGTTCTTC.

This chain uses TRBV6-6 with TRBJ2-5; no clear D. Per the germline V gene, CDR1 is MNHNY and CDR2 is SVGAGI (reference sequence). The CDR3 is made up of 16 amino acids. The V and J ends lost 4 bases and 4 bases respectively, with 19 bases between them. The CDR3 DNA is TGTGCCAGCAGTTCCACAAATTCGGTAGTTGGAGAGACCCAGTACTTC. It codes for CASSSTNSVVGETQYF.

CDR3 residues: CASSTSGEETQYF. DNA for the CDR3: TGTGCCAGTAGTACCTCAGGGGAAGAGACCCAGTACTTC. The chain has TRBV19 and TRBJ2-5, with D maybe TRBD1 (6 bases). V shed 4 bases and J shed 3 bases, with 9 bases lying between them. The CDR3 extends over 13 amino acids. Germline V gene data show CDR1 as LNHDA and CDR2 as SQIVND (reference sequence).

The sample holds one count of this clone. The chain employs TRBV11-1 and TRBJ2-5; D might be TRBD2 (6 bases). The CDR3 is 13 amino acids. V was shortened by 2 bases and J by 12 bases, with 16 bases between the two germline ends. Looked up from germline, CDR1 is SGHAT and CDR2 is FQDESV (reference sequence). CDR3: CASSLRPGTPKYF. The CDR3 nucleotides are TGTGCCAGCAGCTTACGCCCCGGGACTCCCAAGTACTTC.

Within the sample, this clone is large (0.1 to 1%). The chain uses TRBV7-9 and TRBJ1-4; D may be TRBD1 (5 bases). Germline lookup yields CDR1 SEHNR and CDR2 FQNEAQ (reference sequence). V was pared by 4 bases and J by 7 bases, with 16 bases between. The CDR3 contains 15 residues. The CDR3 spells CASSSGRGLLEKLFF. The CDR3 bases are TGTGCCAGCAGCTCGGGCCGGGGACTCCTTGAAAAACTGTTTTTT.